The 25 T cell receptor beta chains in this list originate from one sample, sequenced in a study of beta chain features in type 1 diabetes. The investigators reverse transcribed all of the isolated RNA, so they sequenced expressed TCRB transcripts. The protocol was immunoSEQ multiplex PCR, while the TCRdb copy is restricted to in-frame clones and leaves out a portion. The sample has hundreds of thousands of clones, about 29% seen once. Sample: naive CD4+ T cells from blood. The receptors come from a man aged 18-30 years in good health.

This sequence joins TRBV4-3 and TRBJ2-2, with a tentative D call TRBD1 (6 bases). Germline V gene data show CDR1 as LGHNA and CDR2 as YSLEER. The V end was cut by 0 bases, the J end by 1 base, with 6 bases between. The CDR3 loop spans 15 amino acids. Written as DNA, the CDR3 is TGCGCCAGCAGCCAAGAGGGACAGAACACCGGGGAGCTGTTTTTT. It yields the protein CASSQEGQNTGELFF.

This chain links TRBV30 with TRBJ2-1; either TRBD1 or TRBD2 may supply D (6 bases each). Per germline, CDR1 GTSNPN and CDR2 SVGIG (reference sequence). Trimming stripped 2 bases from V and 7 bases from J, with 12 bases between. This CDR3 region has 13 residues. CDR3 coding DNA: TGTGCCTGGAGTAGGGGGGTTCGGAATGAGCAGTTCTTC. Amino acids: CAWSRGVRNEQFF.

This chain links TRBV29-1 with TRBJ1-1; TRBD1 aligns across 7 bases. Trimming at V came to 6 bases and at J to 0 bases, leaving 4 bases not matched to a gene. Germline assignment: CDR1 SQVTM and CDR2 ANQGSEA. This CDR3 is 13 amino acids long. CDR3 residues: CSVGGQMNTEAFF. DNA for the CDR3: TGCAGCGTGGGGGGACAGATGAACACTGAAGCTTTCTTT. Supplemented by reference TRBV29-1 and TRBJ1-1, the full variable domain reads SAVISQKPSRDICQRGTSLTIQCQVDSQVTMMFWYRQQPGQSLTLIATANQGSEATYESGFVIDKFPISRPNLTFSTLTVSNMSPEDSSIYLCSVGGQMNTEAFFGQGTRLTVV.

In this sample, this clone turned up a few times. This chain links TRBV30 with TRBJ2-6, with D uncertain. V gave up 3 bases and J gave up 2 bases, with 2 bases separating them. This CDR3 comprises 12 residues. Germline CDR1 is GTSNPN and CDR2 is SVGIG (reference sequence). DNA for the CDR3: TGTGCCTGGAGGCCTGGGGCCAACGTCCTGACTTTC. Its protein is CAWRPGANVLTF.

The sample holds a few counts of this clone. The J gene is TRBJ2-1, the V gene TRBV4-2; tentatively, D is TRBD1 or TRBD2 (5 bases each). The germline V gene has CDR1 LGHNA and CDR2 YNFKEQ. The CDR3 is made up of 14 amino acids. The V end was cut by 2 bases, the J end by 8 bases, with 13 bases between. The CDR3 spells CASSQPGDPHEQFF. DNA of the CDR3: TGTGCCAGCAGCCAACCTGGGGACCCCCATGAGCAGTTCTTC.

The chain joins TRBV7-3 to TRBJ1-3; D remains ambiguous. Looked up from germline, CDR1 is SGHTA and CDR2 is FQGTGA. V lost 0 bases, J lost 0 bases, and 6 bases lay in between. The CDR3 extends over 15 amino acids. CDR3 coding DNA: TGTGCCAGCAGCTTAACGGCGGCCTCTGGAAACACCATATATTTT. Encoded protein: CASSLTAASGNTIYF. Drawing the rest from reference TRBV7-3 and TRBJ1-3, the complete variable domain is GAGVSQTPSNKVTEKGKYVELRCDPISGHTALYWYRQSLGQGPEFLIYFQGTGAADDSGLPNDRFFAVRPEGSVSTLKIQRTERGDSAVYLCASSLTAASGNTIYFGEGSWLTVV.

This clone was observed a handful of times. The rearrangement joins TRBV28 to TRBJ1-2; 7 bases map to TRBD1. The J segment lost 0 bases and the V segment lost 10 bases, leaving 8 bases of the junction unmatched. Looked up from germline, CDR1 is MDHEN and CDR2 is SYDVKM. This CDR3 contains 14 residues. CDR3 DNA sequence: TGTGCCACCCGGGACAGCCTTACTAACTATGGCTACACCTTC. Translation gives CATRDSLTNYGYTF.

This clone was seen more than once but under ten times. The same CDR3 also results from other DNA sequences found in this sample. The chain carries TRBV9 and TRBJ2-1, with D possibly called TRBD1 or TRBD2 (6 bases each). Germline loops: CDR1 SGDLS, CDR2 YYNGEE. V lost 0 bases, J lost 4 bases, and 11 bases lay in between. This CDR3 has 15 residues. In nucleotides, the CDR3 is TGTGCCAGCAGCGTAGGTGGCGGGACATACAATGAGCAGTTCTTC. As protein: CASSVGGGTYNEQFF.

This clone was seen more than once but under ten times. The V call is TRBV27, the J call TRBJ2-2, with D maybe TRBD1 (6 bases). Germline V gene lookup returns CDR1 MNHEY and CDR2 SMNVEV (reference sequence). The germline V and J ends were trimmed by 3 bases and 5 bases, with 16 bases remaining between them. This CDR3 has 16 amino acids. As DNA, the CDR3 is TGTGCCAGCAGTTTTCACAGTAAAGGGGGAACCGGGGAGCTGTTTTTT. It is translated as CASSFHSKGGTGELFF.

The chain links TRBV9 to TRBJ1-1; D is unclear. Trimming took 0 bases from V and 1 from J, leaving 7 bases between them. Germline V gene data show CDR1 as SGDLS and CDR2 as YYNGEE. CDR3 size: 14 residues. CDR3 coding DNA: TGTGCCAGCAGCGTAGGTTCAGGGAACACTGAAGCTTTCTTT. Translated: CASSVGSGNTEAFF.

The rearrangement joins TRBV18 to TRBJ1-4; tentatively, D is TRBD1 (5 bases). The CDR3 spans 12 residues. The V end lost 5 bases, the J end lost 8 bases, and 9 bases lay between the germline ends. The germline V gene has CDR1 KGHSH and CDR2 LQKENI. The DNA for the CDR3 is TGTGCCAGCTCAACCGGGGGAGAAAAACTGTTTTTT. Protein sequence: CASSTGGEKLFF.

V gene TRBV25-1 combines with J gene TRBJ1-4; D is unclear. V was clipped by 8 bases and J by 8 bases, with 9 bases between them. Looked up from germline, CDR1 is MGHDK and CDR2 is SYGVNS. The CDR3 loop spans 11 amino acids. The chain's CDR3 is CASSFREKLFF. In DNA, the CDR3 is TGTGCCAGCTCGTTTAGGGAAAAACTGTTTTTT.

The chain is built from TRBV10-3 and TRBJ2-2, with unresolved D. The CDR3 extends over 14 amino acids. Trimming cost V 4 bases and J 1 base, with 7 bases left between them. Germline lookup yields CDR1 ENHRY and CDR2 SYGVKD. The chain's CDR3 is CAISGDLNTGELFF. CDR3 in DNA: TGTGCCATCAGTGGAGACCTGAACACCGGGGAGCTGTTTTTT.

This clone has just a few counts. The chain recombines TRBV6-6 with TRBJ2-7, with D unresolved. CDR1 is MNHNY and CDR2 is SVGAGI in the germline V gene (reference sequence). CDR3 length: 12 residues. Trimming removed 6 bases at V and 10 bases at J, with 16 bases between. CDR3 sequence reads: CASSHHLRGQYF. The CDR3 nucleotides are TGTGCCAGCAGCCACCACCTTAGAGGACAGTACTTC.

The CDR3 DNA sequence: TGTGCCAGCAGGCTCACCGGGGCAGGGGGCACTACGCAGTATTTT. This encodes CASRLTGAGGTTQYF. The V gene is TRBV6-5, the J gene TRBJ2-3; TRBD1 aligns across 8 bases. The V and J ends lost 6 bases and 8 bases, in that order; junction bases with no gene match: 13. The CDR3 consists of 15 residues. CDR1 is MNHEY and CDR2 is SVGAGI in the germline V gene.

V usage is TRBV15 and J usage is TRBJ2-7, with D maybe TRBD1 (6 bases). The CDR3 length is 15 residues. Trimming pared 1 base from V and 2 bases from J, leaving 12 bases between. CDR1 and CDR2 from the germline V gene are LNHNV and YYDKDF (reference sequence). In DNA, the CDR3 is TGTGCCACCAGCAGAGTAAGGGGGAGAGCCTACGAGCAGTACTTC. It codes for CATSRVRGRAYEQYF.

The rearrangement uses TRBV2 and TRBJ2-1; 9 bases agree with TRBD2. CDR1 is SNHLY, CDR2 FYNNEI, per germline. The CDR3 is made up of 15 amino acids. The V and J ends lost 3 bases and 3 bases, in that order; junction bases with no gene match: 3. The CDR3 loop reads CASSDTSGHYNEQFF. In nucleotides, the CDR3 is TGTGCCAGCAGTGACACTAGCGGGCACTACAATGAGCAGTTCTTC.

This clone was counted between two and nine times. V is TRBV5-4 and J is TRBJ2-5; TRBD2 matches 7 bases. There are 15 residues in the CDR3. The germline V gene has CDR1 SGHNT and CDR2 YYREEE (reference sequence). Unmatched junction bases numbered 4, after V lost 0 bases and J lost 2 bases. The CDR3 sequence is CASSLAGTTQETQYF. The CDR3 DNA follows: TGTGCCAGCAGCTTGGCCGGGACTACTCAAGAGACCCAGTACTTC.

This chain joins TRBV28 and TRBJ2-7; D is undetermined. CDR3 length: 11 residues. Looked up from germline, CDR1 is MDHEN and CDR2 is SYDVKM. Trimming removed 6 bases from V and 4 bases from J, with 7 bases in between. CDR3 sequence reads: CASSHIYEQYF. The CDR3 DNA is TGTGCCAGCAGCCATATTTACGAGCAGTACTTC. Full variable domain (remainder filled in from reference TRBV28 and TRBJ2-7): DVKVTQSSRYLVKRTGEKVFLECVQDMDHENMFWYRQDPGLGLRLIYFSYDVKMKEKGDIPEGYSVSREKKERFSLILESASTNQTSMYLCASSHIYEQYFGPGTRLTVT.

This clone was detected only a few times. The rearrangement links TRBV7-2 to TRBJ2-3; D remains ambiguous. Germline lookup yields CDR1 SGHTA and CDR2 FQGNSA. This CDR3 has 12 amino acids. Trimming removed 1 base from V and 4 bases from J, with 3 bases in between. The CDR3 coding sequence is TGTGCCAGCAGCTTAGTTTCAGATACGCAGTATTTT. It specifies CASSLVSDTQYF.

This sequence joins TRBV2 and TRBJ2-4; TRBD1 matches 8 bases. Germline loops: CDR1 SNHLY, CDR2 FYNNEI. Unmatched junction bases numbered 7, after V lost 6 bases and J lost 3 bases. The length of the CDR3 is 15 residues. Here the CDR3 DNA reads TGTGCCAGCAGCCCTACAGGGGGTAACAAAAACATTCAGTACTTC. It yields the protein CASSPTGGNKNIQYF.

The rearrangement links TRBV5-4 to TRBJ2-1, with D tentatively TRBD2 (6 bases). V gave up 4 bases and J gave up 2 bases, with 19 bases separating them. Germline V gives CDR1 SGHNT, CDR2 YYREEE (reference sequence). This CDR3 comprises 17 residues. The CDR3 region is CASSLAGRWEPYNEQFF. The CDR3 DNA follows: TGTGCCAGCAGCCTGGCGGGGAGGTGGGAGCCCTACAATGAGCAGTTCTTC.

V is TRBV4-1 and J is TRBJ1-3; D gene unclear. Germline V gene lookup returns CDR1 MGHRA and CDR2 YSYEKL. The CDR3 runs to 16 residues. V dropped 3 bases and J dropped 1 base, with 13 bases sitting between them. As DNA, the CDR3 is TGCGCCAGCAGCCAGCCTAGCTTGGGATCTGGAAACACCATATATTTT. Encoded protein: CASSQPSLGSGNTIYF.

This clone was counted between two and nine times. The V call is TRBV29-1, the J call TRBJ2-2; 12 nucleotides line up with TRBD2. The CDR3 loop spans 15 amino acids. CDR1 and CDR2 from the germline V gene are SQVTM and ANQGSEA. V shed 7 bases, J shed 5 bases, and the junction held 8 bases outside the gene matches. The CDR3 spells CSALTSGRQTGELFF. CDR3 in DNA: TGCAGCGCCCTAACTAGCGGGAGGCAAACCGGGGAGCTGTTTTTT.

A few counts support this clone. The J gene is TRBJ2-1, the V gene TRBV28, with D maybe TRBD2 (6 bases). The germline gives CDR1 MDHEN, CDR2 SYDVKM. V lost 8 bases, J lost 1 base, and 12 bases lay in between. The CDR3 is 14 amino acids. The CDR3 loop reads CASQEGRSYNEQFF. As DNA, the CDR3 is TGTGCCAGCCAGGAGGGCCGATCCTACAATGAGCAGTTCTTC.